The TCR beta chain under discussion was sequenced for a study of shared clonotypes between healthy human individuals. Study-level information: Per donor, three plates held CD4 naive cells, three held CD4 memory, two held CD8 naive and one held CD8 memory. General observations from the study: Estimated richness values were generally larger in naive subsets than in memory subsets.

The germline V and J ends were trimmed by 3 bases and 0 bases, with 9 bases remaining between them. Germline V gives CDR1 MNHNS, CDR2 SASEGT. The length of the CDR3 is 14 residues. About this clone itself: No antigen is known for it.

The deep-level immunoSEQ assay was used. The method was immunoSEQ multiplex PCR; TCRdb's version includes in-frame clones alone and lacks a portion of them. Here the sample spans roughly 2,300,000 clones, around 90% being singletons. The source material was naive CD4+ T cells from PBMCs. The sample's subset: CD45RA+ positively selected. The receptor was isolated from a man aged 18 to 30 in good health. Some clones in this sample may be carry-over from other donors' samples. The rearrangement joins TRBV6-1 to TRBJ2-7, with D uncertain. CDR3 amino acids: CASSDISSSYEQYF. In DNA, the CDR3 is TGTGCCAGCAGTGATATCTCCAGCTCCTACGAGCAGTACTTC.